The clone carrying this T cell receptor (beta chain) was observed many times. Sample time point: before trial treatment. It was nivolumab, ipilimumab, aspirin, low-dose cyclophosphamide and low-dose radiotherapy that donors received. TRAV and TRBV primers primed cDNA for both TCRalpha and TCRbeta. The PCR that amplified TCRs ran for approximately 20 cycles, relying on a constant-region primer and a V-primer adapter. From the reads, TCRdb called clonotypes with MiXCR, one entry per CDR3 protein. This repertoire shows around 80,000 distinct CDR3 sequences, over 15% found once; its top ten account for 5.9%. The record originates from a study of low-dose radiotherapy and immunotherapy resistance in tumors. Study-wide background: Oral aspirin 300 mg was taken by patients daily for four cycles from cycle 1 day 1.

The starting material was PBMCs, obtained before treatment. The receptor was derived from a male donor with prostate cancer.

CDR3 bases: TGTGCCAGCAGTTTTCAAAGCTCCTACAATGAGCAGTTCTTC. Translating it yields CASSFQSSYNEQFF. V and J are TRBV28 and TRBJ2-1; no firm D call. Germline loops: CDR1 MDHEN, CDR2 SYDVKM. CDR3 length equals 14 residues. V dropped 3 bases and J dropped 0 bases, with 6 bases sitting between them.